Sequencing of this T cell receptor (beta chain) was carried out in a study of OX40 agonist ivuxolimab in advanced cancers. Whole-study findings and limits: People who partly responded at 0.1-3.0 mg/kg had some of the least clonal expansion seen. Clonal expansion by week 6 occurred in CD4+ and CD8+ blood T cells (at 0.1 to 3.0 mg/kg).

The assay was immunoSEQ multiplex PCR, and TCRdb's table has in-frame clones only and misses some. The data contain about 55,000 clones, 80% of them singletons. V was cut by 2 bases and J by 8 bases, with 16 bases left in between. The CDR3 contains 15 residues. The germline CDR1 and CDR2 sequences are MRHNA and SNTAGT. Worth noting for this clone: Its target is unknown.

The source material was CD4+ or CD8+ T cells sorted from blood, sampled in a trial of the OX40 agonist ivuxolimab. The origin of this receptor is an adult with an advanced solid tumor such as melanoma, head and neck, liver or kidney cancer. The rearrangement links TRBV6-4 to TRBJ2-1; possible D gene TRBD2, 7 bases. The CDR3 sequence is CASSDRGGGRDEQFF. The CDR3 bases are TGTGCCAGCAGTGACAGAGGGGGGGGAAGGGATGAGCAGTTCTTC.